These 5 T cell receptor beta chains were all obtained from the same sample, sequenced in a study of blood T cell repertoires in COVID-19 (dated by TCRdb to the early 2020s). The receptor library was made with the immunoSEQ multiplex PCR assay. TCRdb provides this immuneACCESS table in a form limited to in-frame rearrangements. Some clones are lacking; in checked studies, under half of them reflect an unresolved V gene, and why the rest are absent is not known. The sample contains 260,000 or so clones, 75% to 90% of them found a single time. The biggest ten clones account for roughly 8.6% of the sample. Material for sequencing was peripheral blood. The origin of the receptors is a human donor in a cohort sampled during active COVID-19.

The gene calls are TRBV2 and TRBJ2-5; D possibly corresponds to TRBD2 (5 bases). The ends were cut back, 3 bases at V and 5 bases at J, with 16 bases in the middle. The CDR3 covers 15 residues. In germline, CDR1 is SNHLY, CDR2 FYNNEI. The DNA for the CDR3 is TGTGCCAGCAGTGACCGAGCGGCGGTACGGGAGACCCAGTACTTC. It yields the protein CASSDRAAVRETQYF.

J is TRBJ2-3 and V is TRBV5-4; 11 bases are a match to TRBD1. Germline loops: CDR1 SGHNT, CDR2 YYREEE (reference sequence). The CDR3 is 16 amino acids. V shed 4 bases, J shed 5 bases, and the junction held 9 bases outside the gene matches. CDR3: CASSPQGQGVKDTQYF. For the CDR3, the DNA is TGTGCCAGCAGCCCGCAGGGACAGGGGGTTAAAGATACGCAGTATTTT.

This clone has just one count. The genes are TRBV5-1 and TRBJ2-7, with 8 bases that match TRBD2. The length of the CDR3 is 19 residues. In germline, CDR1 is SGHRS, CDR2 YFSETQ. J lost 0 bases, V lost 1 base, and 15 bases had no gene match. CDR3 protein: CASSLWGGSGTTNSYEQYF. The CDR3 DNA is TGCGCCAGCAGCTTGTGGGGCGGTAGCGGGACTACGAACTCCTACGAGCAGTACTTC.

This chain joins TRBV14 and TRBJ2-1; D gene uncertain. From germline, CDR1 is SGHDN and CDR2 FVKESK. CDR3 length: 15 residues. Trimming stripped 2 bases from V and 2 bases from J, with 10 bases between. The CDR3 is CASSQSVLTYNEQFF. CDR3 nucleotides: TGTGCCAGCAGCCAATCGGTCTTAACCTACAATGAGCAGTTCTTC.

The genes are TRBV5-1 and TRBJ1-1; D may be TRBD1 (6 bases). The V and J ends lost 4 bases and 6 bases respectively, with 16 bases between them. The CDR3 runs 14 residues. CDR1 is SGHRS and CDR2 is YFSETQ in the germline V gene. The CDR3 loop is CASSPRNRVSEAFF. As DNA, the CDR3 is TGCGCCAGCAGCCCCCGGAACAGGGTATCTGAAGCTTTCTTT.